Listed here are 2 T cell receptor beta chains from one sample, sequenced in a study of early T cells in non-severe SARS-CoV-2 infection (dated by TCRdb to the early 2020s). The protocol used for the library was 5' RACE. Sequencing was performed on a NextSeq 500. TCRdb reran the public reads through fastp at Q25 and MiXCR, keeping productive beta chains. Each entry is one CDR3 protein sequence, shown with its most common DNA and genes. Within this sample are about 87,000 distinct CDR3 sequences, with 13% to 15% of them counted one time only. The biggest ten clones account for under 7.5% of the sample. Material: whole blood. All receptors derive from an adult who was a healthcare worker with PCR-confirmed SARS-CoV-2 infection or an uninfected control (not recorded which).

J is TRBJ1-2 and V is TRBV7-8, with TRBD1 identical over 8 bases. The CDR3 covers 14 residues. Trimming cost V 1 base and J 4 bases; bases outside gene matches: 2. Germline CDR1 SGHVS, CDR2 FQNEAQ. CDR3 DNA sequence: TGTGCCAGCAGCTTAGGGACAGGGATCTATGGCTACACCTTC. Translating it yields CASSLGTGIYGYTF.

This sequence joins TRBV29-1 and TRBJ1-1; maybe TRBD1 (5 bases). Germline V gene sequence: CDR1 SQVTM, CDR2 ANQGSEA. This CDR3 has 12 amino acids. V dropped 7 bases and J dropped 5 bases, with 14 bases sitting between them. The CDR3 DNA follows: TGCAGCGCGTTGCAGGGCAGGACTGAAGCTTTCTTT. It is translated as CSALQGRTEAFF.